The clone carrying this TCR beta chain was observed at least ten times. This sample was taken from a study of T-cell reconstitution after alpha-beta-depleted transplantation in children. Preparing the TCRbeta library involved the use of unique molecular identifiers. TCRdb used MiXCR to reprocess the PCR reads, holding one entry per CDR3 protein. The sample records 150,000 to 200,000 distinct CDR3 sequences, about 14% being singletons. CDR3 length equals 17 residues. Trimming left V 0 bases short and J 0 bases short, with 16 bases between. The V gene's germline CDR1 is DFQATT and CDR2 SNEGSKA (reference sequence).

The sample in question was PBMCs from the stem cell graft donor, obtained from the stem cell graft. The clonotype comes from a human donor who donated a stem cell graft to a child with acute lymphoblastic leukemia. V is TRBV20-1 and J is TRBJ2-3, with D unclear. The CDR3 sequence: CSARDRLHWPSTDTQYF. DNA of the CDR3: TGCAGTGCTAGAGATAGGTTGCACTGGCCTAGCACAGATACGCAGTATTTT.